Each of the 9 T cell receptor beta chains below was sequenced from the same sample in a study of blood T cell repertoires in COVID-19. Profiled with immunoSEQ multiplex PCR; TCRdb holds only in-frame clones, not every one. The table lists 150,000 to 200,000 clones, around nine tenths of them singletons, with around 0.6% in the top ten. What was sequenced was peripheral blood. These receptors came from a man between 60 and 70 years old with COVID-19, enrolled during active disease.

The gene calls are TRBV5-5 and TRBJ2-2; 9 nucleotides match TRBD1. V gave up 3 bases and J gave up 1 base; unmatched junction bases: 4. The CDR3 has 16 residues. Germline V gene sequence: CDR1 SGHKS, CDR2 YYEKEE (reference sequence). The CDR3 DNA reads as TGTGCCAGCAGCTCTCGACAGGGGGGGAACACCGGGGAGCTGTTTTTT. It specifies CASSSRQGGNTGELFF.

V and J are TRBV30 and TRBJ2-7; TRBD2 matches at 9 bases. Germline values: CDR1 GTSNPN, CDR2 SVGIG (reference sequence). With V trimmed by 0 bases and J by 11 bases, 11 bases remained unmatched. CDR3 size: 14 residues. The CDR3 bases are TGTGCCTGGAGTGTAGGGGCAGCGGGAGGATTCGAGTACTTC. Encoded protein: CAWSVGAAGGFEYF.

The chain carries TRBV7-3 and TRBJ2-7, with 10 bases aligning to TRBD1. The CDR3 contains 14 residues. V lost 5 bases to trimming and J lost 2 bases; unmatched junction nucleotides: 3. Germline CDR1 and CDR2: SGHTA and FQGTGA. The CDR3 coding sequence is TGTGCCAGCAGCCGCGGACAGGGGGCCTACGAGCAGTACTTC. Translated: CASSRGQGAYEQYF.

This clone occurred a few times. The CDR3 sequence: CASSRQGTANYGYTF. DNA for the CDR3: TGTGCCAGCAGCAGGCAGGGGACAGCTAACTATGGCTACACCTTC. The rearrangement links TRBV5-8 to TRBJ1-2; TRBD1 aligns across 7 bases. Per the germline V gene, CDR1 is SGHTS and CDR2 is YDEGEE. The CDR3 has 15 amino acids. J was trimmed by 0 bases and V by 4 bases; bases with no gene match: 6.

This chain connects TRBV12-5 to TRBJ2-3, with a possible D match to TRBD2 (6 bases). Per the germline V gene, CDR1 is LGHNT and CDR2 is FRNRAP. This CDR3 is 14 amino acids long. The ends were cut back, 3 bases at V and 0 bases at J, with 7 bases in the middle. The CDR3 nucleotides are TGTGCTAGTGGTTTCGGGGGTAGCACAGATACGCAGTATTTT. This codes for CASGFGGSTDTQYF. Complete variable domain (other parts from reference TRBV12-5 and TRBJ2-3): DARVTQTPRHKVTEMGQEVTMRCQPILGHNTVFWYRQTMMQGLELLAYFRNRAPLDDSGMPKDRFSAEMPDATLATLKIQPSEPRDSAVYFCASGFGGSTDTQYFGPGTRLTVL.

The chain employs TRBV6-2 or TRBV6-3 and TRBJ2-1; possibly TRBD2 for D (5 bases). CDR3 length equals 14 residues. Germline V gives CDR1 MNHEY, CDR2 SVGEGT. Deletions cut 5 bases from V and 7 bases from J, with 15 bases between. CDR3 in DNA: TGTGCCAGCAGTGGACCCCGGGGTTCGAATGAGCAGTTCTTC. It encodes CASSGPRGSNEQFF.

The rearrangement links TRBV27 to TRBJ2-2; no clear D. Trimming took 11 bases from V and 6 from J, leaving 22 bases between them. CDR3 length: 15 amino acids. Germline V gene data show CDR1 as MNHEY and CDR2 as SMNVEV (reference sequence). The CDR3 region is CACRSVGSLPGELFF. The CDR3 nucleotides read TGTGCCTGTCGTAGTGTGGGTAGCCTTCCCGGGGAGCTGTTTTTT.

The V and J genes are TRBV24-1 and TRBJ1-5, with D uncertain. Between the trimmed V and J ends, which lost 2 bases and 4 bases, there was a span of 14 bases. This CDR3 is built from 16 residues. CDR1 is KGHDR, CDR2 SFDVKD, per germline. CDR3 residues: CATSDWSGSGNQPQHF. DNA for the CDR3: TGTGCCACCAGTGATTGGTCGGGGAGTGGAAATCAGCCCCAGCATTTT.

The chain is built from TRBV7-9 and TRBJ1-2; D perhaps matches TRBD1 (6 bases). The V end lost 6 bases, the J end lost 4 bases, and 21 bases lay between the germline ends. The germline gives CDR1 SEHNR, CDR2 FQNEAQ (reference sequence). The CDR3 has 16 residues. CDR3 loop: CASSWGTYREGYGYTF. In DNA, the CDR3 is TGTGCCAGCAGTTGGGGGACATATCGAGAGGGCTATGGCTACACCTTC.